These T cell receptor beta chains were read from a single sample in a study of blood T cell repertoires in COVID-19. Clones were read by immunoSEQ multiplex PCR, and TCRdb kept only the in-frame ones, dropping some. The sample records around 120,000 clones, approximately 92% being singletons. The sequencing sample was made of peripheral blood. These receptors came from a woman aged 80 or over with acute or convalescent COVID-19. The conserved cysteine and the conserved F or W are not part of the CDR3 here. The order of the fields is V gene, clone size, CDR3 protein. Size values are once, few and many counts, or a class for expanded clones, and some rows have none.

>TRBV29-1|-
SVSLGDTDTQY
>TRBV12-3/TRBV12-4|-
ASSGTGGFLEY
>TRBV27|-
ASSLLGGDSIAKLF
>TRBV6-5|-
ASSNPLPNTEAF
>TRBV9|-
ASSVDAGGTETQY
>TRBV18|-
ASSFLASYEQY
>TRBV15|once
ATSQGGYEQY
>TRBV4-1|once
ASSLTVGQGAGEQY
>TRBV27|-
ASSWTLAGGLVTDTQY
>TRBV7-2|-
ASSLAVRLPGETQY
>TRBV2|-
ASSEGPEWGATNEKLF
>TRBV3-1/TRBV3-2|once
ASSRPRTGGTGELF
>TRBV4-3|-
ASSQVAGVTEAF
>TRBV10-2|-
ASSGDFSYEQY
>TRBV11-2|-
ASSLVQAIYEQY
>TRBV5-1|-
ASSYGQGPDTQY
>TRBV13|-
ASSLEDIYDTEAF
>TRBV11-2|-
ASSLRQGRELF
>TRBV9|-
ASSVGTGNQPQH
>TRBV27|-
ASSLITGFGDYNSPLH
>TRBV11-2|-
ASSLSGPGELF
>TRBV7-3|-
ASSWDRGLVNEQF
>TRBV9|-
ASSPTGGSNEKLF
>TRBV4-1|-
ASSLSGTDSNQPQH
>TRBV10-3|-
AISVGRENTEAF
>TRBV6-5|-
ASSLSTGTNYGYT
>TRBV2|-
ASSRVGGQF
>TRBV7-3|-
ASSPRQGGGQPQH
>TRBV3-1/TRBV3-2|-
ASRAGTSNGELF
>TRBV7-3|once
ASSTGQGADGYT
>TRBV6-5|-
ASSFDTTGTYGYT
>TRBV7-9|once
ASSPPGQVREKLF
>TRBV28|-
ASSPTDPYQPQH
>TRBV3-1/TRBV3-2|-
ASSPLIFRDRDIDQETQY
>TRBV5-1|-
ASSHDGVDFTSYNVGELF
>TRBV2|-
ASSGRGQLYSNQPQH
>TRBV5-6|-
ASSLPDLNTEAF
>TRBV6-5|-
ASTRGGFTGELF
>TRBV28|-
ASSLQIQETQY
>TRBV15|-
ATSSGGRGVNEKLF
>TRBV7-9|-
ASSLPGTLAKNIQY
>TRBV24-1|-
ATQGAGGYT
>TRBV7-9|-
ASSLRWGAYNEQF
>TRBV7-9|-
ASSLTGPNSPLH
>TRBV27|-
ASSIFRGEQF
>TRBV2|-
ASFRDSTYEQY
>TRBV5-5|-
ASSFGDRIFSGANVLT
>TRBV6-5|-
ASRGGGLTGELF
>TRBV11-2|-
ASSWGGNSGELF
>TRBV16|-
ASSQSTVGGYT
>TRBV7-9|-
ASSLTGANTEAF